A selection of T cell receptor beta chains follows, all from one sample in a study of cytomegalovirus exposure and HLA in healthy donors. Data came from immunoSEQ multiplex PCR; TCRdb stores just in-frame clones and leaves some out. The sample includes around 99,000 clones, 73% of them seen just once. The sample taken for sequencing was PBMCs. The receptor source for this set is a man between 40 and 49 years old in good health and CMV-seronegative. Each CDR3 is given with its conserved first and last residue. A D gene is named only where the DNA matches it firmly. Where a row states a size, it is once, few, many or the class of an expanded clone; other rows omit it.

TRBJ2-3 | NA | NA | TRBV7-9 | CASSTALSGPADTQYF | TGTGCCAGCAGCACTGCGCTAAGCGGACCCGCGGATACGCAGTATTTT
TRBJ2-5 | NA | NA | TRBV29-1 | CSGSGEEETQYF | TGCAGCGGATCAGGGGAAGAAGAGACCCAGTACTTC
TRBJ1-1 | NA | NA | TRBV4-2 | CASSQGGVNTEAFF | TGTGCCAGCAGCCAAGGGGGGGTGAACACTGAAGCTTTCTTT
TRBJ2-7 | once | TRBD1 | TRBV10-3 | CATQTGSYEQYF | TGTGCCACTCAGACAGGGAGCTACGAGCAGTACTTC
TRBJ1-1 | few | NA | TRBV7-2 | CASSLLASNTEAFF | TGTGCCAGCAGCTTATTGGCTTCGAACACTGAAGCTTTCTTT
TRBJ2-1 | NA | TRBD1 | TRBV11-2 | CASSLEGQLYNEQFF | TGTGCCAGCAGCTTAGAGGGACAGCTATACAATGAGCAGTTCTTC
TRBJ2-7 | NA | NA | TRBV7-2 | CASSGQQGTYEQYF | TGTGCCAGCAGCGGACAACAGGGAACCTACGAGCAGTACTTC
TRBJ1-3 | few | NA | TRBV6-6 | CASSRYPDTSGNTIYF | TGTGCCAGCAGTCGCTACCCAGACACCTCTGGAAACACCATATATTTT
TRBJ2-5 | NA | TRBD2 | TRBV4-2 | CASSQDWGGYQETQYF | TGTGCCAGCAGCCAAGACTGGGGGGGATACCAAGAGACCCAGTACTTC
TRBJ2-3 | NA | TRBD2 | TRBV27 | CASSRQLTSGGRTDTQYF | TGTGCCAGCAGCCGCCAACTCACTAGCGGGGGCCGCACAGATACGCAGTATTTT
TRBJ1-2 | NA | TRBD1 | TRBV18 | CASSPIQGAYYGYTF | TGTGCCAGCTCACCGATACAGGGGGCATACTATGGCTACACCTTC
TRBJ1-1 | NA | NA | TRBV19 | CASSMTATENTEAFF | TGTGCCAGTAGTATGACAGCTACCGAGAACACTGAAGCTTTCTTT
TRBJ1-5 | NA | NA | TRBV5-3 | CARSARGVGSNQPQHF | TGTGCCAGAAGCGCCCGGGGGGTAGGTAGCAATCAGCCCCAGCATTTT
TRBJ1-3 | once | NA | TRBV5-1 | CASSLLGIKSSGNTIYF | TGCGCCAGCAGCTTGTTGGGCATCAAATCCTCTGGAAACACCATATATTTT
TRBJ1-5 | NA | TRBD1 | TRBV6-1 | CASSEDRGGLSNQPQHF | TGTGCCAGCAGTGAAGACAGGGGGGGACTTAGCAATCAGCCCCAGCATTTT
TRBJ1-5 | NA | NA | TRBV7-8 | CASSLRYGQDQPQHF | TGTGCCAGCAGCTTAAGATACGGCCAGGATCAGCCCCAGCATTTT
TRBJ2-2 | NA | TRBD1 | TRBV30 | CAWRRTGGTGELFF | TGTGCCTGGAGGAGGACAGGCGGCACCGGGGAGCTGTTTTTT
TRBJ1-2 | NA | NA | TRBV6-1 | CASSGGMLVLYGYTF | TGTGCCAGCAGCGGGGGGATGCTAGTCTTATATGGCTACACCTTC
TRBJ2-7 | NA | TRBD1 | TRBV15 | CATSKDLQQGARSYEQYF | TGTGCCACCAGCAAAGACTTACAACAGGGGGCGCGTTCCTACGAGCAGTACTTC
TRBJ1-1 | few | NA | TRBV21-1 | CASSIKRGQGALTEAFF | TGTGCCAGCAGCATCAAAAGGGGACAGGGCGCCCTCACTGAAGCTTTCTTT
TRBJ1-5 | NA | TRBD1 | TRBV9 | CASSVGTASNQPQHF | TGTGCCAGCAGCGTGGGGACAGCGAGCAATCAGCCCCAGCATTTT
TRBJ2-1 | few | NA | TRBV6-5 | CASSYSPGGNEQFF | TGTGCCAGCAGTTACTCGCCAGGCGGGAATGAGCAGTTCTTC
TRBJ2-3 | NA | TRBD2 | TRBV9 | CASSVASGETDTQYF | TGTGCCAGCAGCGTAGCTAGCGGGGAGACAGATACGCAGTATTTT
TRBJ2-7 | NA | NA | TRBV5-6 | CASSFSGGYEQYF | TGTGCCAGCAGCTTTTCAGGAGGTTACGAGCAGTACTTC
TRBJ2-5 | NA | TRBD1 | TRBV6-5 | CASSYTWDSSQETQYF | TGTGCCAGCAGTTATACTTGGGACAGCAGCCAAGAGACCCAGTACTTC
TRBJ1-2 | NA | NA | TRBV6-5 | CASRKTADPSHGYTF | TGTGCCAGCAGGAAGACAGCCGACCCTTCACATGGCTACACCTTC
TRBJ2-3 | NA | TRBD2 | TRBV11-2 | CASSLEAGGTSTDTQYF | TGTGCCAGCAGCTTAGAGGCGGGGGGGACTAGCACAGATACGCAGTATTTT
TRBJ2-7 | NA | NA | TRBV30 | CAWSPTDYEQYF | TGTGCCTGGAGCCCGACAGACTACGAGCAGTACTTC
TRBJ2-1 | NA | TRBD2 | TRBV29-1 | CSVPTSGGPYSYNEQFF | TGCAGCGTCCCGACTAGCGGGGGCCCATACTCCTACAATGAGCAGTTCTTC
TRBJ2-7 | NA | TRBD2 | TRBV7-9 | CASSLFRGGKFYEQYF | TGTGCCAGCAGCTTATTCCGGGGGGGAAAGTTTTACGAGCAGTACTTC
TRBJ1-2 | few | NA | TRBV25-1 | CASRPRGETGLYGYTF | TGTGCCAGCAGGCCCAGGGGCGAGACAGGCCTTTATGGCTACACCTTC
TRBJ2-3 | NA | NA | TRBV27 | CASSLDRDTQYF | TGTGCCAGCAGTTTGGACAGAGATACGCAGTATTTT
TRBJ1-1 | NA | NA | TRBV6-1 | CASGGGFNTEAFF | TGTGCCAGCGGGGGGGGCTTTAACACTGAAGCTTTCTTT
TRBJ2-1 | NA | NA | TRBV6-5 | CASIGYNEQFF | TGTGCCAGCATCGGCTACAATGAGCAGTTCTTC
TRBJ1-2 | few | NA | TRBV6-6 | CASSYREGGYTF | TGTGCCAGCAGTTACAGGGAGGGTGGCTACACCTTC
TRBJ1-2 | NA | NA | TRBV11-1 | CASSYFGANGYTF | TGTGCCAGCAGCTATTTTGGGGCCAATGGCTACACCTTC
TRBJ2-6 | NA | NA | TRBV4-3 | CASTLGAGDLSGANVLTF | TGCGCCAGCACCTTGGGGGCAGGTGATCTCTCTGGGGCCAACGTCCTGACTTTC
TRBJ2-7 | NA | NA | TRBV5-4 | CASSLKLGPSYEQYF | TGTGCCAGCAGCTTGAAACTGGGCCCCTCCTACGAGCAGTACTTC